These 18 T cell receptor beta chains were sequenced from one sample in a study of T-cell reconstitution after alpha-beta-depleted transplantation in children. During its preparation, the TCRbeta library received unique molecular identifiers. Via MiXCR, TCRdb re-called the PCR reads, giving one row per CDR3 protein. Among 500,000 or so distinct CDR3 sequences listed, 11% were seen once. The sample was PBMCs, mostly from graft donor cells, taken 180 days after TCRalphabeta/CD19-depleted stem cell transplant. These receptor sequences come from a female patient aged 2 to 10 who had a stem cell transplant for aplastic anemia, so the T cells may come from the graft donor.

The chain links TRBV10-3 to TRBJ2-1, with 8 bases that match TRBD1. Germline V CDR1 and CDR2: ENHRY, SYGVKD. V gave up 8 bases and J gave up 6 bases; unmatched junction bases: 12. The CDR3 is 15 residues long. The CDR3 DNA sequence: TGTGCCATCCGTGCTCGGGGACAGGCGATCAATGAGCAGTTCTTC. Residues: CAIRARGQAINEQFF.

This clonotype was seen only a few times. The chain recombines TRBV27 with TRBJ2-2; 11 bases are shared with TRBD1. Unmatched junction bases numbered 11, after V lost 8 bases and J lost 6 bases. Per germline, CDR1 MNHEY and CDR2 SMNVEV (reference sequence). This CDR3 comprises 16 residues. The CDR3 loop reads CASGDFPGQGAGELFF. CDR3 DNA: TGTGCCAGCGGAGATTTCCCGGGACAGGGGGCCGGGGAGCTGTTTTTT.

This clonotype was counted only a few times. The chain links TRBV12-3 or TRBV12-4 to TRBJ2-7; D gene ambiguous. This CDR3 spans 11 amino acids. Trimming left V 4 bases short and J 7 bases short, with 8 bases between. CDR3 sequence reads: CASSSRLEQYF. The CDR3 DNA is TGTGCCAGCAGTTCACGCCTGGAGCAGTACTTC.

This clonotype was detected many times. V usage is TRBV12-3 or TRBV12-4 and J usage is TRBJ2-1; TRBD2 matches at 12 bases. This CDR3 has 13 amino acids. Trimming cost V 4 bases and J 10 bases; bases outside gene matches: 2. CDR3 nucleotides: TGTGCCAGCAGTTCGACTAGCGGGAGCGAGCAGTTCTTC. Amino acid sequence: CASSSTSGSEQFF.

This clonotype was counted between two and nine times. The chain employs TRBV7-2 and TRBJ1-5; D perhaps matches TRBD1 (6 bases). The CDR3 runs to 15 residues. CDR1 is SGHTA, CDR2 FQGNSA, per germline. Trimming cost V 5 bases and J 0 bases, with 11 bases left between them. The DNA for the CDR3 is TGTGCCAGCAGCCCAGACAGGCTTAGCAATCAGCCCCAGCATTTT. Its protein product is CASSPDRLSNQPQHF.

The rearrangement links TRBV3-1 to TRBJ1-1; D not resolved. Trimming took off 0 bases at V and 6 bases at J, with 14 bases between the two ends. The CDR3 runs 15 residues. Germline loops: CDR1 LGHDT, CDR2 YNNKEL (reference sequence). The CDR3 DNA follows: TGTGCCAGCAGCCAAGATCCGAGAATTCGGGCTGAAGCTTTCTTT. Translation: CASSQDPRIRAEAFF. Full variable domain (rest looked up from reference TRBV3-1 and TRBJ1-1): DTAVSQTPKYLVTQMGNDKSIKCEQNLGHDTMYWYKQDSKKFLKIMFSYNNKELIINETVPNRFSPKSPDKAHLNLHINSLELGDSAVYFCASSQDPRIRAEAFFGQGTRLTVV.

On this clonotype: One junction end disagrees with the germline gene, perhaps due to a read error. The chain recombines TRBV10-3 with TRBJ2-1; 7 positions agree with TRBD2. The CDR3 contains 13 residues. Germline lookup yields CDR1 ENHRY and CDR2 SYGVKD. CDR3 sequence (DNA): TGTGCCATCAGTGAGTGGGACTACAATGAGCACTTCTTC. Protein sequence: CAISEWDYNEHFF.

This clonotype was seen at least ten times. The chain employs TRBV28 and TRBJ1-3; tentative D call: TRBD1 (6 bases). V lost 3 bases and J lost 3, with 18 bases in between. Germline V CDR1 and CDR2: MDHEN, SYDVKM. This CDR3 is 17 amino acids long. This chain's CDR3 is CASSFVRRGEVGNTIYF. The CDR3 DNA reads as TGTGCCAGCAGTTTCGTTCGAAGGGGGGAAGTTGGAAACACCATATATTTT.

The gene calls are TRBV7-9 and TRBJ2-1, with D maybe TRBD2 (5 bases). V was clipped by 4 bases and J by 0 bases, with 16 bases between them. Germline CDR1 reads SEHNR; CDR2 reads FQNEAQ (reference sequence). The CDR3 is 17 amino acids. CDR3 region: CASSSLPGINSYNEQFF. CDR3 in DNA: TGTGCCAGCAGCTCTTTGCCCGGGATCAACTCCTACAATGAGCAGTTCTTC.

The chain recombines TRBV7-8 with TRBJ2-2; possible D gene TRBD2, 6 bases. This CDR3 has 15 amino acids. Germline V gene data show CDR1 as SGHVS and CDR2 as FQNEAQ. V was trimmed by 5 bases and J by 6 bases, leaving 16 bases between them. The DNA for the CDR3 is TGTGCCAGCAGCCTACTAGGACTACTCGCCGGGGAGCTGTTTTTT. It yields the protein CASSLLGLLAGELFF.

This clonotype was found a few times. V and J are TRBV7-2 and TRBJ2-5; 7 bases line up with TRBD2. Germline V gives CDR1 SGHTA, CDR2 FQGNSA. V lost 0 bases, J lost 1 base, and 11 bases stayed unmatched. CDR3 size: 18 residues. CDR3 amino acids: CASSLADWAPGGQETQYF. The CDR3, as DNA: TGTGCCAGCAGCTTAGCAGACTGGGCCCCGGGGGGCCAAGAGACCCAGTACTTC.

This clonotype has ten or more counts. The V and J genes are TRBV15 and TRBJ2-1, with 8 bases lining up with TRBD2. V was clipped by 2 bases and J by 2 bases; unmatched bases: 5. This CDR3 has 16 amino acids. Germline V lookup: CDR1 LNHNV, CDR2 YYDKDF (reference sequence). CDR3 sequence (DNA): TGTGCCACCAGCAGACGGGCGGGAGGCACCTACAATGAGCAGTTCTTC. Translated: CATSRRAGGTYNEQFF.

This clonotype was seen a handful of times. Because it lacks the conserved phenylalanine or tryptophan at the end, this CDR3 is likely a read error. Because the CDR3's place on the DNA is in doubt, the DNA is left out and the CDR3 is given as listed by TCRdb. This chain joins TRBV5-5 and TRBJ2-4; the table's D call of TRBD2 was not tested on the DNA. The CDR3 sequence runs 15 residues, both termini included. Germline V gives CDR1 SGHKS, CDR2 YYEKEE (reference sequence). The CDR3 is CASSLEWLAGRKASL.

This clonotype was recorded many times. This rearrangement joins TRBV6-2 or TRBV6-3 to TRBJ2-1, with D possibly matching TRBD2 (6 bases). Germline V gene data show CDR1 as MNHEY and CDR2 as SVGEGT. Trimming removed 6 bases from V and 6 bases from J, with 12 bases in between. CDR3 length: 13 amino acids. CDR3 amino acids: CASSSGTPNEQFF. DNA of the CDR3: TGTGCCAGCAGCTCCGGGACTCCCAATGAGCAGTTCTTC.

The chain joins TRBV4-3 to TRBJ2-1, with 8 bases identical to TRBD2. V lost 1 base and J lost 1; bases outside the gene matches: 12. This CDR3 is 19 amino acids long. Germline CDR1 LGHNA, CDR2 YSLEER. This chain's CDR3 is CASSQGSHLLAVSYNEQFF. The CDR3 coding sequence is TGCGCCAGCAGCCAAGGGTCCCATCTACTAGCGGTTTCCTACAATGAGCAGTTCTTC.

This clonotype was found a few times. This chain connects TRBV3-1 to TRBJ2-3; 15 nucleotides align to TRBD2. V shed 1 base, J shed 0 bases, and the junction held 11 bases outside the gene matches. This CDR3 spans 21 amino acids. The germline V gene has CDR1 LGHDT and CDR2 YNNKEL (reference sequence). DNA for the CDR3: TGTGCCAGCAGCCAAGCACCACCGGGACTAGCGGGAGGCCCCAGCACAGATACGCAGTATTTT. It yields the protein CASSQAPPGLAGGPSTDTQYF.

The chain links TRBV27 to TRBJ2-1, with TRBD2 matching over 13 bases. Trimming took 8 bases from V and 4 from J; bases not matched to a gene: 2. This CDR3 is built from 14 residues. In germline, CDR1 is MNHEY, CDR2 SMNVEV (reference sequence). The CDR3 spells CASRTSGRYNEQFF. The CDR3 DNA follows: TGTGCCAGCCGGACTAGCGGGAGATACAATGAGCAGTTCTTC.

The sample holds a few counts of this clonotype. CDR3 amino acids: CASSPYASRSSYNEQFF. CDR3 DNA sequence: TGTGCCAGCAGCCCCTATGCTAGCAGGAGCTCCTACAATGAGCAGTTCTTC. The J gene is TRBJ2-1, the V gene TRBV4-2; TRBD2 might be the D (5 bases). The CDR3 loop spans 17 amino acids. Trimming took off 4 bases at V and 0 bases at J, with 16 bases between the two ends. The germline V gene has CDR1 LGHNA and CDR2 YNFKEQ.